This T cell receptor beta chain came from a study of vaccination and CD4 T cells after COVID-19. Study-wide background: Following dose two, a median approximately 65 days (range 14 to 241) passed before post-vaccine samples were taken.

In the case of this clonotype: The antigen is undetermined.

Study-level results: A median approximately 83% of convalescent patients' SARS-CoV-2-reactive clones emerged only after vaccination. Apart from involving relatively few convalescent patients, the work omitted early post-infection timepoints.

Specified treatment: roughly nine-day PBMC culture with coronavirus spike peptide pools or control peptides (ViraFEST assay). Following a culture period (approximately 10 days), negative selection was used to isolate CD4+ T cells. The assay that was used to sequence DNA from cultured CD4+ T cells was the Oncomine TCR Beta short-read assay. Via MiXCR, TCRdb re-called the PCR reads, giving one row per CDR3 protein. The repertoire holds 13,000 to 15,000 distinct CDR3 sequences, 27% seen once, with around 7.9% in the top ten. There are 16 residues in the CDR3. V lost 5 bases to trimming and J lost 2 bases, with 17 bases between them. Germline CDR1 and CDR2: MNHNS and SASEGT.

The sequencing sample was made of CD4+ T cells from blood, cultured in vitro. This TCR was recovered from a human donor who had recovered from COVID-19. The V gene is TRBV6-1, the J gene TRBJ2-3, with D possibly being TRBD2 (5 bases). DNA for the CDR3: TGTGCCAGCAGTCCTCGGGGTGTGGTTTCCACAGATACGCAGTATTTT. Amino acid sequence: CASSPRGVVSTDTQYF.